This entry lists 26 T cell receptor beta chains sequenced from one sample in a study of tumor-infiltrating lymphocytes in primary liver carcinoma. The blood RNA (from unsorted whole blood) was obtained, and germline DNA was also extracted. Constant-region priming of approximately 500 ng total RNA yielded TCR beta cDNA. Modified slightly, ARM-PCR produced TCR beta libraries over three nested multiplex PCR rounds. Forward primers for TRBV1-TRBV30 and a C-beta reverse primer served the first two PCR rounds, at around 11 cycles each. TCRdb reprocessed the multiplex PCR reads via MiXCR and lists one record per CDR3 protein. The sample has approximately 340,000 distinct CDR3 sequences, roughly two thirds seen once. The sample comprised peripheral blood. These receptors were collected from a man aged 35 to 55 with primary liver carcinoma and hepatitis B virus infection.

A remark on this clonotype: One end of the junction varies from germline; a read error may be responsible. This rearrangement joins TRBV6-5 to TRBJ2-7, with D unresolved. The CDR3 has 13 residues. Germline CDR1 MNHEY, CDR2 SVGAGI. The CDR3 coding sequence is TGCGCCAGCAGTTACTCCATGGTTTACGAGCAGTACTTC. Amino acids: CASSYSMVYEQYF.

The V gene is TRBV6-1, the J gene TRBJ2-1; 9 bases match TRBD2. The CDR3 runs 16 residues. Germline-derived CDR1 and CDR2 are MNHNS and SASEGT. Trimming at V came to 1 base and at J to 7 bases, leaving 8 bases not matched to a gene. The CDR3 DNA sequence: TGTGCCAGCAGTGAAGAGGCGCTAGCGGGGATTAATGAGCAGTTCTTC. Its translation: CASSEEALAGINEQFF.

The V gene is TRBV11-1, the J gene TRBJ2-2; the D gene is possibly TRBD2 (5 bases). CDR1 and CDR2 from the germline V gene are SGHAT and FQDESV (reference sequence). CDR3 length: 14 amino acids. Trimming cost V 1 base and J 10 bases, with 13 bases left between them. CDR3 residues: CASSLVRGAEELFF. The CDR3 region has the DNA TGTGCCAGCAGCTTAGTTCGGGGTGCCGAGGAGCTGTTTTTT. The complete variable domain, with remaining parts taken from reference TRBV11-1 and TRBJ2-2, reads EAEVAQSPRYKITEKSQAVAFWCDPISGHATLYWYRQILGQGPELLVQFQDESVVDDSQLPKDRFSAERLKGVDSTLKIQPAELGDSAMYLCASSLVRGAEELFFGEGSRLTVL.

This chain joins TRBV11-2 and TRBJ2-7; 8 positions agree with TRBD2. In germline, CDR1 is SGHAT, CDR2 FQNNGV. This CDR3 spans 14 amino acids. Trimming took 7 bases from V and 7 from J; bases not matched to a gene: 12. In DNA form, the CDR3 reads TGTGCCAGCAATCTTAGCGGGAACAACTATGAGCAGTACTTC. Its protein product is CASNLSGNNYEQYF. Full variable domain (outside the CDR3, taken from reference TRBV11-2 and TRBJ2-7): EAGVAQSPRYKIIEKRQSVAFWCNPISGHATLYWYQQILGQGPKLLIQFQNNGVVDDSQLPKDRFSAERLKGVDSTLKIQPAKLEDSAVYLCASNLSGNNYEQYFGPGTRLTVT.

This chain joins TRBV6-5 and TRBJ2-7; no definite D call. Per germline, CDR1 MNHEY and CDR2 SVGAGI. Deletions cut 8 bases from V and 4 bases from J, with 21 bases between. The CDR3 totals 15 residues. The CDR3 bases are TGTGCCAGCGGTTCCCCGAGAACTGACGGATACGAGCAGTACTTC. This gives the protein CASGSPRTDGYEQYF.

This clonotype has just one count. The chain combines TRBV11-2 with TRBJ2-2; D assignment may be TRBD1 or TRBD2 (5 bases each). V shed 1 base and J shed 3 bases, with 12 bases lying between them. The germline V gene encodes CDR1 SGHAT and CDR2 FQNNGV. The CDR3 consists of 16 residues. CDR3 region: CASSLAGSRDTGELFF. CDR3 coding DNA: TGTGCCAGCAGCTTAGCGGGGAGCAGGGACACCGGGGAGCTGTTTTTT.

In the case of this clonotype: At one of its ends the junction is not consistent with the germline gene, which may arise from a read error. The chain employs TRBV4-3 and TRBJ2-7; 7 bases align to TRBD2. The CDR3 covers 14 residues. Germline loops: CDR1 LGHNA, CDR2 YSLEER. CDR3 in amino acids: CAGSQGLGDYEQYF. The CDR3 nucleotides are TGCGCCGGCAGCCAAGGACTAGGTGACTACGAGCAGTACTTC.

This sequence joins TRBV7-9 and TRBJ1-6; D is unclear. V lost 0 bases and J lost 9, with 12 bases in between. The CDR3 covers 15 residues. Germline V gene data show CDR1 as SEHNR and CDR2 as FQNEAQ (reference sequence). This CDR3 reads CASSLARGWSSPLHF. CDR3 nucleotide sequence: TGTGCCAGCAGCTTAGCTCGAGGATGGAGTTCACCCCTCCACTTT.

Ten or more counts support this clonotype. This rearrangement joins TRBV5-5 to TRBJ2-7; 8 bases agree with TRBD2. Per germline, CDR1 SGHKS and CDR2 YYEKEE (reference sequence). Trimming took 0 bases from V and 0 from J; bases not matched to a gene: 5. This CDR3 comprises 16 residues. The CDR3 loop is CASSLAALADSYEQYF. The CDR3 bases are TGTGCCAGCAGCTTGGCCGCACTAGCGGACTCCTACGAGCAGTACTTC.

The J gene is TRBJ2-1, the V gene TRBV2; D is possibly TRBD2 (5 bases). Trimming cost V 3 bases and J 5 bases, with 14 bases left between them. Germline lookup yields CDR1 SNHLY and CDR2 FYNNEI. The CDR3 length is 15 residues. CDR3 sequence reads: CASSDTRSPHNEQFF. CDR3 sequence (DNA): TGTGCCAGCAGTGATACTAGATCCCCCCACAATGAGCAGTTCTTC.

A remark on this clonotype: Germline and junction disagree at one end, which may indicate a read error. The chain combines TRBV29-1 with TRBJ1-3; D remains ambiguous. The germline gives CDR1 SQVTM, CDR2 ANQGSEA. The CDR3 has 14 residues. The CDR3 DNA is TGCAGCGCTGAAGATCCCGTCTCTGGAAGCACCATATATTTT. This encodes CSAEDPVSGSTIYF.

A note on this clonotype: A much larger clone lies one base from this, so it may be a read error. This chain links TRBV4-1 with TRBJ2-1, with D perhaps matching TRBD1 (6 bases). This CDR3 is built from 15 residues. The V gene lost 1 base and the J gene lost 6 bases, with 13 bases spanning the gap. Per germline, CDR1 MGHRA and CDR2 YSYEKL. The CDR3 DNA reads TGCGCCAGCAGCCAAGGCAAGGGGGTGGGCAATGAGCAGTTCTTC. Protein sequence: CASSQGKGVGNEQFF.

Note on this clonotype: It may be a read error: a sequence one base away is much more abundant. J is TRBJ2-7 and V is TRBV6-2 or TRBV6-3; unclear D gene. The CDR3 is made up of 11 amino acids. Per the germline V gene, CDR1 is MNHEY and CDR2 is SVGEGT. V lost 10 bases, J lost 2 bases, and 9 bases lay in between. The DNA of the CDR3 is TGTGCCAACAGCCTCACCTACGAGCAGTACTTC. Encoded protein: CANSLTYEQYF.

This clonotype was counted at least ten times. The rearrangement links TRBV29-1 to TRBJ2-6; D uncertain. The CDR3 length is 13 residues. Trimming took 4 bases from V and 0 from J, leaving 4 bases between them. Germline CDR1 and CDR2: SQVTM and ANQGSEA. CDR3 amino acids: CSVAGSGANVLTF. The CDR3 DNA reads as TGCAGCGTTGCGGGCTCTGGGGCCAACGTCCTGACTTTC. Full variable domain (rest looked up from reference TRBV29-1 and TRBJ2-6): SAVISQKPSRDICQRGTSLTIQCQVDSQVTMMFWYRQQPGQSLTLIATANQGSEATYESGFVIDKFPISRPNLTFSTLTVSNMSPEDSSIYLCSVAGSGANVLTFGAGSRLTVL.

About this clonotype: One end of the junction is discordant with germline, which a read error may explain. The chain combines TRBV5-6 with TRBJ2-7; D is ambiguous. This CDR3 is 14 amino acids long. The V gene's germline CDR1 is SGHDT and CDR2 YYEEEE. The CDR3 here is CASRLGTTSYVWYF. CDR3 DNA: TGTGCCAGCAGATTGGGAACGACCTCCTACGTTTGGTACTTC.

Concerning this clonotype itself: A much larger clone lies a single base off, so this may be a read error. The chain uses TRBV4-3 and TRBJ2-1; maybe TRBD2 (6 bases). The CDR3 length is 17 residues. Germline assignment: CDR1 LGHNA and CDR2 YSLEER. CDR3 protein: CASRQDVAGSYYNEQFF. Here the CDR3 DNA reads TGCGCCAGCAGGCAAGATGTCGCCGGGAGTTACTACAATGAGCAGTTCTTC.

A remark on this clonotype: One junction end disagrees with the germline gene, perhaps due to a read error. The chain combines TRBV11-3 with TRBJ2-1; 7 positions match TRBD1. Germline CDR1 and CDR2: SGHNT and YENEEA. This CDR3 has 14 residues. In DNA form, the CDR3 reads TGTGCCAGCAGCCACTGGGACAGAAACAATGAGCAGCTCTTC. Its protein is CASSHWDRNNEQLF. Combining the CDR3 with reference TRBV11-3 and TRBJ2-1 gives the whole variable domain EAGVVQSPRYKIIEKKQPVAFWCNPISGHNTLYWYLQNLGQGPELLIRYENEEAVDDSQLPKDRFSAERLKGVDSTLKIQPAELGDSAVYLCASSHWDRNNEQLFGPGTRLTVL.

Concerning this clonotype: It is likely a read error, because the conserved phenylalanine at the end of the CDR3 is missing. It is unclear where the CDR3 begins or ends on the DNA, so no DNA is shown, and the CDR3 is as TCRdb lists it. The gene calls are TRBV11-2 and TRBJ2-7. CDR1 SGHAT and CDR2 FQNNGV come from the germline V gene. The CDR3 region is 14 residues in length, termini included. This CDR3 reads CASSLAESDYERYL.

In its sample, this clonotype was seen many times. The rearrangement uses TRBV4-3 and TRBJ2-7; weak D call: TRBD2 (7 bases). CDR1 is LGHNA and CDR2 is YSLEER in the germline V gene. Trimming left V 0 bases short and J 6 bases short, with 15 bases between. This CDR3 is 15 amino acids long. CDR3 in amino acids: CASSQEGGGPGEQYF. The CDR3 nucleotides read TGCGCCAGCAGCCAAGAAGGGGGAGGGCCTGGCGAGCAGTACTTC.

The gene calls are TRBV5-6 and TRBJ2-4; D assignment may be TRBD1 or TRBD2 (5 bases each). The CDR3 has 13 amino acids. Germline CDR1 reads SGHDT; CDR2 reads YYEEEE. V gave up 4 bases and J gave up 8 bases, with 13 bases separating them. The CDR3, as DNA: TGTGCCAGCAGCGGGAAAAGGGGAGACATTCAGTACTTC. It translates to CASSGKRGDIQYF.

The chain couples TRBV6-1 to TRBJ2-7; unclear D gene. Per germline, CDR1 MNHNS and CDR2 SASEGT. V gave up 0 bases and J gave up 0 bases, with 9 bases separating them. This CDR3 comprises 15 residues. The CDR3: CASSEALGVSYEQYF. The CDR3 region has the DNA TGTGCCAGCAGTGAAGCGCTTGGGGTCTCCTACGAGCAGTACTTC.

The V and J genes are TRBV12-3 or TRBV12-4 and TRBJ2-7, with D possibly called TRBD1 or TRBD2 (9 bases each). The CDR3 totals 19 residues. Trimming removed 6 bases from V and 1 base from J, with 28 bases in between. CDR3 sequence reads: CASRQQGARAGGPSYEQYF. The CDR3 DNA follows: TGTGCCAGCAGACAACAGGGGGCTCGGGCGGGAGGGCCATCCTACGAGCAGTACTTC.

This clonotype was counted between two and nine times. Given a much more abundant clone one base away, this may be a read error. CDR3 bases: TGTGCCAGCAGAGGGCCCCCCCGTGAGCAGTTCTTC. It specifies CASRGPPREQFF. The chain couples TRBV6-2 or TRBV6-3 to TRBJ2-1; D ambiguous. Germline V gives CDR1 MNHEY, CDR2 SVGEGT. V was shortened by 6 bases and J by 9 bases, with 12 bases between the two germline ends. The CDR3 loop spans 12 amino acids.

The chain carries TRBV4-2 and TRBJ1-3; possible D gene TRBD1, 6 bases. CDR3 length: 16 amino acids. Per germline, CDR1 LGHNA and CDR2 YNFKEQ. In DNA form, the CDR3 reads TGTGTCAGTAGCCAAGTTGGGGACAACTCTGGAAACACCATATATTTT. This encodes CVSSQVGDNSGNTIYF.

This sequence joins TRBV4-2 and TRBJ1-1, with D possibly being TRBD1 (6 bases). The CDR3 contains 15 residues. Trimming cost V 1 base and J 6 bases, with 15 bases left between them. Germline loops: CDR1 LGHNA, CDR2 YNFKEQ. For the CDR3, the DNA is TGTGCCAGCAGCCAAGGTCCCGGGACATACCCTGAAGCTTTCTTT. It translates to CASSQGPGTYPEAFF.

The rearrangement links TRBV11-2 to TRBJ2-7; 8 bases fit TRBD1. With V trimmed by 5 bases and J by 13 bases, 16 bases remained unmatched. The CDR3 contains 14 residues. CDR1 and CDR2 (germline): SGHAT, FQNNGV. The CDR3 nucleotides are TGTGCCAGCAGCGCTCGGACAGGGCCGTACGAGCTATACTTC. Protein product: CASSARTGPYELYF.